These 28 T cell receptor beta chains share one sample of origin, sequenced in a study of blood T cell repertoires in COVID-19. Data came from immunoSEQ multiplex PCR; TCRdb stores just in-frame clones and leaves some out. The top ten hold almost 8.5% of the sample, which has 150,000 to 200,000 clones, about 80% seen once. Source material: peripheral blood. These receptors came from a woman aged 70-85 years with acute or convalescent COVID-19.

In the case of this clone: Other DNA sequences in this sample translate to the same CDR3. This chain connects TRBV5-1 to TRBJ2-7; 12 bases are a match to TRBD1. This CDR3 has 14 amino acids. J was trimmed by 4 bases and V by 3 bases; bases with no gene match: 2. Germline V gene lookup returns CDR1 SGHRS and CDR2 YFSETQ. The CDR3 loop reads CASSWGQGAYEQYF. The CDR3, as DNA: TGCGCCAGCAGCTGGGGACAGGGGGCGTACGAGCAGTACTTC.

The chain uses TRBV28 and TRBJ1-2, with 7 bases that match TRBD1. After removal of 5 bases from V and 13 bases from J, the junction contained 22 bases not matched to a gene. This CDR3 has 16 amino acids. Germline V gene sequence: CDR1 MDHEN, CDR2 SYDVKM. In DNA, the CDR3 is TGTGCCAGCAGTCCTATTTCTGACAGGGAGGTTCGTGATAGCACCTTC. It yields the protein CASSPISDREVRDSTF.

The chain recombines TRBV12-3 or TRBV12-4 with TRBJ2-5; tentatively, D is TRBD1 (5 bases). The CDR3 loop spans 13 amino acids. Trimming stripped 7 bases from V and 7 bases from J, with 16 bases between. Here the CDR3 reads CASTPNRLGTQYF. CDR3 bases: TGTGCCAGCACCCCCAACAGGCTCGGGACCCAGTACTTC.

The CDR3 DNA is TGTGCCACCAGCAGAGATCCCGGAGAGACCCAGTACTTC. As protein: CATSRDPGETQYF. The chain links TRBV15 to TRBJ2-5; no clear D gene. The CDR3 is made up of 13 amino acids. Trimming took off 0 bases at V and 4 bases at J, with 6 bases between the two ends. Germline CDR1 and CDR2: LNHNV and YYDKDF (reference sequence).

The CDR3 nucleotides are TGTGCCAGCAGCTTACTTAGACAGGGGCTCCCTGAAGCTTTCTTT. The encoded protein is CASSLLRQGLPEAFF. The V gene is TRBV13, the J gene TRBJ1-1; the match to TRBD1 covers 8 bases. Unmatched junction bases numbered 8, after V lost 2 bases and J lost 6 bases. Germline CDR1 reads PRHDT; CDR2 reads FYEKMQ (reference sequence). CDR3 length equals 15 residues.

The chain couples TRBV4-3 to TRBJ2-1, with TRBD1 matching 9 bases. Germline V gene lookup returns CDR1 LGHNA and CDR2 YSLEER. CDR3 length equals 15 residues. The J segment lost 2 bases and the V segment lost 4 bases, leaving 3 bases of the junction unmatched. The CDR3 loop reads CASSLWDRAYNEQFF. Written as DNA, the CDR3 is TGCGCCAGCAGCCTATGGGACAGGGCCTACAATGAGCAGTTCTTC.

V and J are TRBV11-2 and TRBJ2-1; 12 bases are shared with TRBD2. Germline V gene data show CDR1 as SGHAT and CDR2 as FQNNGV. After removal of 3 bases from V and 0 bases from J, the junction contained 6 bases not matched to a gene. The CDR3 is made up of 18 amino acids. The CDR3 DNA reads as TGTGCCAGCAGCTTTCTAGCGGGAGGGCGTAGCTCCTACAATGAGCAGTTCTTC. Its protein product is CASSFLAGGRSSYNEQFF.

V gene TRBV7-9 combines with J gene TRBJ2-5; TRBD2 agrees at 7 bases. V was pared by 4 bases and J by 2 bases, with 10 bases of the junction left unmatched. Germline V lookup: CDR1 SEHNR, CDR2 FQNEAQ (reference sequence). CDR3 length: 16 residues. CDR3 amino acids: CASSSAGGIFQETQYF. The DNA for the CDR3 is TGTGCCAGCAGCTCCGCCGGGGGGATTTTTCAAGAGACCCAGTACTTC.

V and J are TRBV28 and TRBJ1-3; TRBD1 is a possible D gene (6 bases). The germline V gene encodes CDR1 MDHEN and CDR2 SYDVKM. The CDR3 is 14 residues long. Trimming cost V 6 bases and J 4 bases, with 13 bases left between them. CDR3 nucleotide sequence: TGTGCCAGCAGGCGGGGGGCGGACGGAAACACCATATATTTT. Its protein product is CASRRGADGNTIYF.

There are many counts of this clone. V and J are TRBV6-5 and TRBJ2-1, with D unresolved. CDR1 MNHEY and CDR2 SVGAGI come from the germline V gene. V shed 6 bases and J shed 0 bases, with 9 bases lying between them. The CDR3 totals 14 residues. CDR3 DNA: TGTGCCAGCAGCCGACGGAGCTCCTACAATGAGCAGTTCTTC. It encodes CASSRRSSYNEQFF.

The chain has TRBV6-4 and TRBJ2-3; maybe TRBD1 (5 bases). Germline lookup yields CDR1 MRHNA and CDR2 SNTAGT. Trimming left V 2 bases short and J 1 base short, with 10 bases between. The CDR3 totals 15 residues. The CDR3 sequence: CASSDGHWGTDTQYF. In nucleotides, the CDR3 is TGTGCCAGCAGTGACGGACACTGGGGCACAGATACGCAGTATTTT.

This chain joins TRBV28 and TRBJ2-7; 9 nucleotides align to TRBD2. Trimming cost V 5 bases and J 0 bases; bases outside gene matches: 5. Looked up from germline, CDR1 is MDHEN and CDR2 is SYDVKM. CDR3 size: 15 residues. CDR3 residues: CASSRSGSNSYEQYF. Here the CDR3 DNA reads TGTGCCAGCAGTCGTAGCGGGAGTAACTCCTACGAGCAGTACTTC.

J is TRBJ1-5 and V is TRBV6-2 or TRBV6-3; possible D gene TRBD1, 6 bases. V was pared by 2 bases and J by 2 bases, with 10 bases between. The germline gives CDR1 MNHEY, CDR2 SVGEGT. This CDR3 contains 15 residues. For the CDR3, the DNA is TGTGCCAGCAGTTACGGGGGCTTCGGCAATCAGCCCCAGCATTTT. This codes for CASSYGGFGNQPQHF.

V usage is TRBV6-2 or TRBV6-3 and J usage is TRBJ2-3, with D tentatively TRBD1 (6 bases). This CDR3 region has 12 residues. Germline CDR1 is MNHEY and CDR2 is SVGEGT. Trimming removed 6 bases at V and 3 bases at J, with 7 bases between. Here the CDR3 DNA reads TGTGCCAGCAGCCAGGGGACAGATACGCAGTATTTT. Translating it yields CASSQGTDTQYF.

A note on this clone: The sample carries other DNA sequences with the same CDR3. This chain uses TRBV7-9 with TRBJ2-7; tentatively, D is TRBD2 (5 bases). The CDR3 is 13 amino acids. The germline V gene has CDR1 SEHNR and CDR2 FQNEAQ (reference sequence). V lost 4 bases and J 2 bases, leaving 9 bases between the germline ends. CDR3 nucleotides: TGTGCCAGCAGCTCTTCCGGGACCTACGAGCAGTACTTC. It yields the protein CASSSSGTYEQYF.

J is TRBJ2-1 and V is TRBV18; 9 bases align to TRBD2. The germline V gene has CDR1 KGHSH and CDR2 LQKENI. The V gene end was trimmed by 6 bases and the J gene end by 0 bases; junction bases not matched to a gene: 6. This CDR3 has 16 amino acids. The CDR3 loop reads CASSPSGAGSYNEQFF. Written as DNA, the CDR3 is TGTGCCAGCTCCCCTAGCGGGGCAGGCTCCTACAATGAGCAGTTCTTC.

The chain links TRBV19 to TRBJ2-7, with TRBD1 matching over 9 bases. The CDR3 extends over 16 amino acids. Germline CDR1 reads LNHDA; CDR2 reads SQIVND (reference sequence). Trimming removed 3 bases from V and 2 bases from J; junction bases left unmatched: 8. Here the CDR3 reads CASSITSGTGTYEQYF. The CDR3 bases are TGTGCCAGTAGTATTACATCCGGGACAGGGACCTACGAGCAGTACTTC.

The rearrangement joins TRBV12-3 or TRBV12-4 to TRBJ1-1; no clear D gene. This CDR3 has 13 amino acids. V gave up 3 bases and J gave up 3 bases, with 8 bases separating them. In nucleotides, the CDR3 is TGTGCCAGCAGTTTTGGGGAGGACACTGAAGCTTTCTTT. It yields the protein CASSFGEDTEAFF.

The gene calls are TRBV7-2 and TRBJ2-7, with TRBD2 as a possible D gene (6 bases). The V end was cut by 2 bases, the J end by 7 bases, with 18 bases between. In germline, CDR1 is SGHTA, CDR2 FQGNSA. This CDR3 is 15 amino acids long. This CDR3 reads CASSLKEGPGMEQYF. The CDR3 DNA reads TGTGCCAGCAGCTTAAAGGAGGGGCCTGGGATGGAGCAGTACTTC. Based on the CDR3 plus reference TRBV7-2 and TRBJ2-7, the full variable domain is GAGVSQSPSNKVTEKGKDVELRCDPISGHTALYWYRQSLGQGLEFLIYFQGNSAPDKSGLPSDRFSAERTGGSVSTLTIQRTQQEDSAVYLCASSLKEGPGMEQYFGPGTRLTVT.

The table lists this clone with a few counts. The rearrangement uses TRBV4-3 and TRBJ1-4; D gene uncertain. The V gene's germline CDR1 is LGHNA and CDR2 YSLEER. Trimming cost V 5 bases and J 1 base, with 11 bases left between them. There are 15 residues in the CDR3. CDR3: CASSGPQLTNEKLFF. CDR3 sequence (DNA): TGCGCCAGCAGCGGTCCACAGTTAACTAATGAAAAACTGTTTTTT.

The chain is built from TRBV6-6 and TRBJ1-1; the match to TRBD1 covers 7 bases. Germline trimming cut 6 bases from V and 1 base from J; bases unmatched to any gene: 11. Per germline, CDR1 MNHNY and CDR2 SVGAGI (reference sequence). The length of the CDR3 is 16 residues. CDR3 in amino acids: CASSQAEQGPNTEAFF. In DNA form, the CDR3 reads TGTGCCAGCAGCCAAGCCGAACAGGGGCCGAACACTGAAGCTTTCTTT.

The chain employs TRBV5-4 and TRBJ2-2; 8 bases are a match to TRBD2. This CDR3 spans 15 amino acids. Germline values: CDR1 SGHNT, CDR2 YYREEE (reference sequence). Trimming cost V 3 bases and J 4 bases; bases outside gene matches: 5. CDR3 DNA sequence: TGTGCCAGCAGCTGGGCCCGGGGGGGCACCGGGGAGCTGTTTTTT. As protein: CASSWARGGTGELFF.

In its sample, this clone was seen once. The CDR3 sequence: CASSFKQGTSVYNEQFF. The CDR3 DNA follows: TGTGCCAGCAGCTTTAAACAGGGAACCAGCGTCTACAATGAGCAGTTCTTC. V is TRBV11-2 and J is TRBJ2-1; possible D gene TRBD1, 6 bases. This CDR3 has 17 residues. Germline lookup yields CDR1 SGHAT and CDR2 FQNNGV. The ends were cut back, 3 bases at V and 3 bases at J, with 18 bases in the middle.

V gene TRBV7-2 combines with J gene TRBJ1-3; 7 positions agree with TRBD1. Germline V gene data show CDR1 as SGHTA and CDR2 as FQGNSA. The CDR3 length is 15 residues. The V segment lost 3 bases and the J segment 0 bases; nucleotides outside the gene matches: 2. DNA of the CDR3: TGTGCCAGCAGCTTTGACAGGGCCTCTGGAAACACCATATATTTT. As protein: CASSFDRASGNTIYF.

The chain combines TRBV18 with TRBJ2-1; the match to TRBD1 covers 7 bases. This CDR3 comprises 15 residues. The germline gives CDR1 KGHSH, CDR2 LQKENI. Germline trimming cut 3 bases from V and 1 base from J; bases unmatched to any gene: 3. The CDR3 coding sequence is TGTGCCAGCTCACCCGACAGGGATTCCTACAATGAGCAGTTCTTC. Its protein product is CASSPDRDSYNEQFF.

V is TRBV27 and J is TRBJ2-7, with 11 bases that match TRBD1. The CDR3 is 16 residues long. CDR1 and CDR2 (germline): MNHEY, SMNVEV (reference sequence). V was pared by 6 bases and J by 7 bases, with 14 bases of the junction left unmatched. CDR3 sequence reads: CASSLSGGQGASEQYF. The CDR3 region has the DNA TGTGCCAGCAGCCTATCCGGAGGACAGGGGGCGAGTGAGCAGTACTTC.

The V and J genes are TRBV28 and TRBJ1-6, with TRBD1 as a possible D gene (5 bases). The V end was cut by 2 bases, the J end by 5 bases, with 10 bases between. Germline CDR1 reads MDHEN; CDR2 reads SYDVKM. The CDR3 runs 15 residues. The CDR3 DNA sequence: TGTGCCAGCAGTTTAGGATCCAGGGATAATTCACCCCTCCACTTT. Translation: CASSLGSRDNSPLHF.

DNA of the CDR3: TGTGCCAGCAGTGTACTAGGGAGATTTGCCTACGAGCAGTACTTC. Translating gives CASSVLGRFAYEQYF. The chain links TRBV6-4 to TRBJ2-7, with a possible D match to TRBD2 (5 bases). Germline CDR1 is MRHNA and CDR2 is SNTAGT. Deletions cut 4 bases from V and 2 bases from J, with 15 bases between. The CDR3 extends over 15 amino acids.